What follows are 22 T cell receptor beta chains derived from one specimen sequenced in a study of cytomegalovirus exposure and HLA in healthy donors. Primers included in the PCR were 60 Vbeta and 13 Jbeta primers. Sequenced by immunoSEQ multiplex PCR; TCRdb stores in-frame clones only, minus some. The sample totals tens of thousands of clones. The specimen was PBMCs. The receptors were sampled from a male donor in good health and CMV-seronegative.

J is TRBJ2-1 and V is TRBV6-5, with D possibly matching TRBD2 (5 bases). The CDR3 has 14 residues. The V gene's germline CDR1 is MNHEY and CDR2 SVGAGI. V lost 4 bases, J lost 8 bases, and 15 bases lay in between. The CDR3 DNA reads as TGTGCCAGCAGTTCCCTGTACGGGATCGATGAGCAGTTCTTC. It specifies CASSSLYGIDEQFF.

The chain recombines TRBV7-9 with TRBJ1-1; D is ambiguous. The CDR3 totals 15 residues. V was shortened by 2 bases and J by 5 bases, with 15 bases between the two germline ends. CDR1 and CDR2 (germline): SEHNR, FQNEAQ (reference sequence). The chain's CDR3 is CASSLRVRGGTEAFF. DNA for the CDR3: TGTGCCAGCAGCTTACGGGTACGGGGAGGGACTGAAGCTTTCTTT.

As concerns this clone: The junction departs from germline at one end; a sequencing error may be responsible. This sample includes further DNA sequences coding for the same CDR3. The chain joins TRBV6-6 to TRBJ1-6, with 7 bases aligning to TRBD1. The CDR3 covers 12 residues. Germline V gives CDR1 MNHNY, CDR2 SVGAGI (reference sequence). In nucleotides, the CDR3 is TGTGCCAGCAGCTGGGACAGATCACCCCTACACTTT. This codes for CASSWDRSPLHF.

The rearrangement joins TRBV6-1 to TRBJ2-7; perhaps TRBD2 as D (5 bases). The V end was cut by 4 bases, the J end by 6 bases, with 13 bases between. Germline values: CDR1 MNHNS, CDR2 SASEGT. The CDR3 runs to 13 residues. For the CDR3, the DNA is TGTGCCAGCAGTGTGGGGTCCGGGATCGAGCAGTACTTC. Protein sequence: CASSVGSGIEQYF.

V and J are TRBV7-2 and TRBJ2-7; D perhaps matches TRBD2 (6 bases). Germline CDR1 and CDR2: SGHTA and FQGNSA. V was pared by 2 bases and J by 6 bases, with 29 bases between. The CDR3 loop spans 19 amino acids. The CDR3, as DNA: TGTGCCAGCAGCTTAACTACTCCCCTTTCAACCGACTTCGGGGGCGAGCAGTACTTC. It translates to CASSLTTPLSTDFGGEQYF.

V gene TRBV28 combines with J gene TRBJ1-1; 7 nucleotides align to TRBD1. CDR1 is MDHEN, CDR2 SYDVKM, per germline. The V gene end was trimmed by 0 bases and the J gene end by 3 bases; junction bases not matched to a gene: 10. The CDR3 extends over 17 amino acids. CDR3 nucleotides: TGTGCCAGCAGTTTATGGATGAGGGGGCAAATCGACACTGAAGCTTTCTTT. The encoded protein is CASSLWMRGQIDTEAFF.

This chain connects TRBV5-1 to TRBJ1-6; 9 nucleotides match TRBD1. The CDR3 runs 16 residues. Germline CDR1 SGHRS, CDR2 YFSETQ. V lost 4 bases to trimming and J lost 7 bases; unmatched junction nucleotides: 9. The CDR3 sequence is CASSLGGTGQNSPLHF. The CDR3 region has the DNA TGCGCCAGCAGCCTGGGGGGGACAGGGCAGAATTCACCCCTCCACTTT.

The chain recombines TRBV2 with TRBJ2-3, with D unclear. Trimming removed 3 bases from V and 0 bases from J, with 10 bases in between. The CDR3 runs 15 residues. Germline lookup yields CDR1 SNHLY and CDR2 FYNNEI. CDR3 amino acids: CASSDGRLSTDTQYF. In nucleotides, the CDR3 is TGTGCCAGCAGTGACGGCAGGTTAAGCACAGATACGCAGTATTTT. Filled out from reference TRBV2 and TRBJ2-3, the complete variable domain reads EPEVTQTPSHQVTQMGQEVILRCVPISNHLYFYWYRQILGQKVEFLVSFYNNEISEKSEIFDDQFSVERPDGSNFTLKIRSTKLEDSAMYFCASSDGRLSTDTQYFGPGTRLTVL.

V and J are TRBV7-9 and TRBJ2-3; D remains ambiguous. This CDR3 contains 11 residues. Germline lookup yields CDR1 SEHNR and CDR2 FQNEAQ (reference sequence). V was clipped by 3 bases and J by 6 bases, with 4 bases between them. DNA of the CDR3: TGTGCCAGCAGCTTCCCTGATACGCAGTATTTT. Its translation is CASSFPDTQYF. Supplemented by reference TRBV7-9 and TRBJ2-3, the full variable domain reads DTGVSQNPRHKITKRGQNVTFRCDPISEHNRLYWYRQTLGQGPEFLTYFQNEAQLEKSRLLSDRFSAERPKGSFSTLEIQRTEQGDSAMYLCASSFPDTQYFGPGTRLTVL.

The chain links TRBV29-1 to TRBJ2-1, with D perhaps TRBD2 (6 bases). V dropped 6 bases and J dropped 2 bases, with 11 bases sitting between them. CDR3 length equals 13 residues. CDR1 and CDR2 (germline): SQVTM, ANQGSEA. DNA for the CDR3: TGCAGCGTGGGGACTCTCACCTACAATGAGCAGTTCTTC. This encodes CSVGTLTYNEQFF.

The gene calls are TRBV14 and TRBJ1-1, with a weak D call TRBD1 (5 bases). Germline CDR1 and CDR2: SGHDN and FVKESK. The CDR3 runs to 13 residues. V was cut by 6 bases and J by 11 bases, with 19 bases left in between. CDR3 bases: TGTGCCAGCAGGGGATCAGGGCCAGCTCGCGCTTTCTTT. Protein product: CASRGSGPARAFF.

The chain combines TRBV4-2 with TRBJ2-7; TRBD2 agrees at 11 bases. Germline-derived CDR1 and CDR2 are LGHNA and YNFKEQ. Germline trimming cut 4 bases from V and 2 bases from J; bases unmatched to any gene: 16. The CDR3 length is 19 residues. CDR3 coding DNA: TGTGCCAGCAGCCTCGGCCCCCCTAGCGGGAGGACCGGCGCCTACGAGCAGTACTTC. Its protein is CASSLGPPSGRTGAYEQYF.

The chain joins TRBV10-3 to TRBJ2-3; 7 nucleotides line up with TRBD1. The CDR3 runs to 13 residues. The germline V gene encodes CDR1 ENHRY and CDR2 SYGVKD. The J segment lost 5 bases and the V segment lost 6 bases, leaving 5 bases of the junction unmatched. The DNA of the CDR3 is TGTGCCATCAGGGGGGACAGCCAAGATACGCAGTATTTT. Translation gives CAIRGDSQDTQYF.

CDR3 amino acids: CASSYSGASTDTQYF. The CDR3 bases are TGTGCCAGCAGTTATAGCGGGGCGAGCACAGATACGCAGTATTTT. This chain uses TRBV6-5 with TRBJ2-3; the match to TRBD2 covers 8 bases. CDR1 is MNHEY, CDR2 SVGAGI, per germline. With 3 bases clipped from V and 0 bases from J, the junction kept 2 bases outside the gene matches. The CDR3 runs to 15 residues.

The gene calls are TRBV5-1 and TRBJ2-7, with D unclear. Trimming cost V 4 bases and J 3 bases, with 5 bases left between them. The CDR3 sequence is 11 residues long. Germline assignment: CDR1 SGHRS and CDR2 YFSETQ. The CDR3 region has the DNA TGCGCCAGCAGCACAGACTACGAGCAGTACTTC. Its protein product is CASSTDYEQYF.

The CDR3 DNA is TGTGCCAGCAGCGCAACGGGACAGGGGGTTGACGAGCAGTACTTC. It translates to CASSATGQGVDEQYF. The chain couples TRBV7-3 to TRBJ2-7, with 11 bases identical to TRBD1. The V segment lost 5 bases and the J segment 5 bases; nucleotides outside the gene matches: 8. Germline V lookup: CDR1 SGHTA, CDR2 FQGTGA. The CDR3 runs 15 residues.

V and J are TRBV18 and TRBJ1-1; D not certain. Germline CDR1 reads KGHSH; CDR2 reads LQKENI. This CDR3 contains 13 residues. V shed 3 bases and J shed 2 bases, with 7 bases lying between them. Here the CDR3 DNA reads TGTGCCAGCTCACCCCAGAAAAACACTGAAGCTTTCTTT. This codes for CASSPQKNTEAFF.

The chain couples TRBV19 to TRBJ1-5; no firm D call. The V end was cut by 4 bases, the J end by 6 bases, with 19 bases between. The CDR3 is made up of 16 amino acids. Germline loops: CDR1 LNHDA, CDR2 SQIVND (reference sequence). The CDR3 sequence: CASSKGAGKVVQPQHF. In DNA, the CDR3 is TGTGCCAGTAGTAAGGGAGCGGGGAAGGTGGTTCAGCCCCAGCATTTT.

CDR3 DNA: TGTGCCAGTCAGGAGGAGGGGGCTTCTAATGAAAAACTGTTTTTT. It yields the protein CASQEEGASNEKLFF. This chain connects TRBV28 to TRBJ1-4; 7 bases fit TRBD1. V trimming: 9 bases; J trimming: 3 bases; junction bases outside the gene matches: 10. The CDR3 runs 15 residues. The V gene's germline CDR1 is MDHEN and CDR2 SYDVKM. Drawing the rest from reference TRBV28 and TRBJ1-4, the complete variable domain is DVKVTQSSRYLVKRTGEKVFLECVQDMDHENMFWYRQDPGLGLRLIYFSYDVKMKEKGDIPEGYSVSREKKERFSLILESASTNQTSMYLCASQEEGASNEKLFFGSGTQLSVL.

The CDR3 DNA sequence: TGTGCCTCGGGTCAGTGGAGCACTGAAGCTTTCTTT. This sequence encodes CASGQWSTEAFF. V usage is TRBV30 and J usage is TRBJ1-1; no clear D. Germline V lookup: CDR1 GTSNPN, CDR2 SVGIG (reference sequence). Trimming stripped 7 bases from V and 4 bases from J, with 13 bases between. The CDR3 extends over 12 amino acids.

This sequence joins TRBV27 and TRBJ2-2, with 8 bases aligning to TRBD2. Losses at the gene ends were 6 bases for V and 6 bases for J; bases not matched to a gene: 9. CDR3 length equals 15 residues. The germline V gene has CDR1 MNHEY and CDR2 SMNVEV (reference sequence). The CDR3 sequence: CASSRVRGGAGELFF. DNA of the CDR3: TGTGCCAGCAGCAGGGTTCGGGGGGGCGCCGGGGAGCTGTTTTTT.

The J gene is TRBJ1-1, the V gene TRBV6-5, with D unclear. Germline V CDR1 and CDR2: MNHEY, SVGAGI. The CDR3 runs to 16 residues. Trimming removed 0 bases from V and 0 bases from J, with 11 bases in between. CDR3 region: CASSYSYSSMNTEAFF. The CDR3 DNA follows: TGTGCCAGCAGTTACTCATACAGTTCCATGAACACTGAAGCTTTCTTT.